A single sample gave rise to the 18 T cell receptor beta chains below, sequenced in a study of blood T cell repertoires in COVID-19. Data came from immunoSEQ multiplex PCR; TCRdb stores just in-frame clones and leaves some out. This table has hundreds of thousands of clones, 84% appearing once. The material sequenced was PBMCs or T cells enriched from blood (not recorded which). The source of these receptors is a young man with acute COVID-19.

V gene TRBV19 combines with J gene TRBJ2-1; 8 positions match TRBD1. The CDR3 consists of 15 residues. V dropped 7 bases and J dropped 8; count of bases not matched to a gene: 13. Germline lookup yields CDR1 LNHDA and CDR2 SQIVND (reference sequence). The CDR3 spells CASTNRQGLKDEQFF. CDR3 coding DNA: TGTGCCAGTACCAACCGACAGGGGCTAAAAGATGAGCAGTTCTTC.

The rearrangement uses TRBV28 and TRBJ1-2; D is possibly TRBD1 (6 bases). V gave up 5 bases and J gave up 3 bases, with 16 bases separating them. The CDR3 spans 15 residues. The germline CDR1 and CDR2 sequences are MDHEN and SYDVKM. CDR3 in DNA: TGTGCCAGCAGTACCAACAGGGAGAGGTACTATGGCTACACCTTC. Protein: CASSTNRERYYGYTF.

CDR3 sequence (DNA): TGCGCCAGCAGCTTTCTCGGGACAGGATCGAACACTGAAGCTTTCTTT. Its translation is CASSFLGTGSNTEAFF. The chain couples TRBV5-1 to TRBJ1-1; 8 nucleotides match TRBD1. The V gene's germline CDR1 is SGHRS and CDR2 YFSETQ. The length of the CDR3 is 16 residues. Unmatched junction bases numbered 7, after V lost 2 bases and J lost 1 base.

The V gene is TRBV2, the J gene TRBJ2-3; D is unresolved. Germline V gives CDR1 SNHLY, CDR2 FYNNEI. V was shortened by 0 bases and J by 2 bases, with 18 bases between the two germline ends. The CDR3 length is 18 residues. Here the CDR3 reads CASSEAPLGVIATDTQYF. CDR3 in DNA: TGTGCCAGCAGTGAAGCCCCCCTAGGCGTGATCGCCACAGATACGCAGTATTTT.

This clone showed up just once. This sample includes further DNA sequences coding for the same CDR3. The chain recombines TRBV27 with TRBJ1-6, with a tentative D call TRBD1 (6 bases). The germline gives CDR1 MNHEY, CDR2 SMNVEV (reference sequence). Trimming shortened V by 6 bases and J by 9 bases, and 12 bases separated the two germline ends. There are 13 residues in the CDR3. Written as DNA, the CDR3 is TGTGCCAGCAGCCTACAGGGAATTTCACCCCTCCACTTT. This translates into CASSLQGISPLHF.

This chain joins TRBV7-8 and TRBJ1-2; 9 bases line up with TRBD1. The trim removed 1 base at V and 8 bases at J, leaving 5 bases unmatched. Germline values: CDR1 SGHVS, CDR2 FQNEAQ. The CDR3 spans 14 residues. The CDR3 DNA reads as TGTGCCAGCAGCTTAGGACAGGGGGTTTACGGCTACACCTTC. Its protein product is CASSLGQGVYGYTF.

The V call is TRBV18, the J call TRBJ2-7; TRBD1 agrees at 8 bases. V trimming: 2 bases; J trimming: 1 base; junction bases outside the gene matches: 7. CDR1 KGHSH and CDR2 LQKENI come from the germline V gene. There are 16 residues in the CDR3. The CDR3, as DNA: TGTGCCAGCTCACCAACTTTCGGACAGGGATCCTACGAGCAGTACGTC. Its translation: CASSPTFGQGSYEQYV.

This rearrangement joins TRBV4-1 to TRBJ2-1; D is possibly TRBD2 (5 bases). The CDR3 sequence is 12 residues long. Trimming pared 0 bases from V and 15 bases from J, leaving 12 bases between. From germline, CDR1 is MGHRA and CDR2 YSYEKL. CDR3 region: CASSQEWRALFF. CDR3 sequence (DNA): TGCGCCAGCAGCCAAGAATGGCGGGCCCTGTTCTTC.

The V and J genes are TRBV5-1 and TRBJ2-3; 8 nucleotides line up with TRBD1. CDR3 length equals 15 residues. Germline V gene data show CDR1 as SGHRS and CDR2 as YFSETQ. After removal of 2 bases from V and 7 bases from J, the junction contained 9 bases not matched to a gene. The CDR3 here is CASSLETGVFHTQYF. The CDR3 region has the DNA TGCGCCAGCAGCTTAGAGACAGGGGTATTTCATACGCAGTATTTT.

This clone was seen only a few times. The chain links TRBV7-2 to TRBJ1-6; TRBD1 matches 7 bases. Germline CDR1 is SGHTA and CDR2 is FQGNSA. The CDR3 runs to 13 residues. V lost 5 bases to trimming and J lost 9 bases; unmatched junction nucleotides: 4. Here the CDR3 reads CASSDRVGSPLHF. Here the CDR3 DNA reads TGTGCCAGCAGCGACAGGGTTGGTTCACCCCTCCACTTT.

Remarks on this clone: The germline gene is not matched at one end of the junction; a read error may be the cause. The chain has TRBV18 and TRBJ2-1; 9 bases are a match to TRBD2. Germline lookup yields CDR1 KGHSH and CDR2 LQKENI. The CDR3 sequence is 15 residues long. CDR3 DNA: TGTGCCAGCTCCCCACGGACTAGCGTCTACAATGAGCAGTTCTTC. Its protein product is CASSPRTSVYNEQFF.

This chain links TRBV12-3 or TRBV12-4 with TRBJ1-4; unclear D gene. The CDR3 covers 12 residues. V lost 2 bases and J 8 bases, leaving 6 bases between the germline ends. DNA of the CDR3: TGTGCCAGCAGTTTATTTCGGGAAAAACTGTTTTTT. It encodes CASSLFREKLFF.

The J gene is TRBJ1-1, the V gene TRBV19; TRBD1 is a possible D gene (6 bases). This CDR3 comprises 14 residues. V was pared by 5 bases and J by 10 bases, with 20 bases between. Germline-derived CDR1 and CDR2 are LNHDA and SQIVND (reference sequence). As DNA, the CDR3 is TGTGCCAGTAGTGCTCAACCCACAGGGTCGGCAGCTTTCTTT. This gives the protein CASSAQPTGSAAFF.

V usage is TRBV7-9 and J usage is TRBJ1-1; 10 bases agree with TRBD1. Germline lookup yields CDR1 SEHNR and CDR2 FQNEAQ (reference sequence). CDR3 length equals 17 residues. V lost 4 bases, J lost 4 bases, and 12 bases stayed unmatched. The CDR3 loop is CASSSYRQGALSTEAFF. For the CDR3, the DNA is TGTGCCAGCAGCTCCTACCGACAGGGGGCCCTGAGCACTGAAGCTTTCTTT.

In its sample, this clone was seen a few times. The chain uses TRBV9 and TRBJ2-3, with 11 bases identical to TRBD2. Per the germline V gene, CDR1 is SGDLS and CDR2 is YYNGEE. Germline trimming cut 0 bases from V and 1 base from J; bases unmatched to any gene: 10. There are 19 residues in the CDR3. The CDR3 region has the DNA TGTGCCAGCAGCGTAGCTGGACTAGCGGGTGTAGGTGGCACAGATACGCAGTATTTT. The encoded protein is CASSVAGLAGVGGTDTQYF.

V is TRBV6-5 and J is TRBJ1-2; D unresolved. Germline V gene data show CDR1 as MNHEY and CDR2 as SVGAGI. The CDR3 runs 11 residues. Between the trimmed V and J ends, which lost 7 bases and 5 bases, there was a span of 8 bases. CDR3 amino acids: CASNRVYGYTF. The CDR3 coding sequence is TGTGCCAGCAACCGGGTGTATGGCTACACCTTC.

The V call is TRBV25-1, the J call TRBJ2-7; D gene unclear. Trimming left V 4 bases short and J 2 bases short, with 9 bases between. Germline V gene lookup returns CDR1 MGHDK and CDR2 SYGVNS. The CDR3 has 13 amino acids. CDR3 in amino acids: CASSGDMAYEQYV. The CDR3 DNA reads TGTGCCAGCAGTGGAGACATGGCCTACGAGCAGTACGTC.

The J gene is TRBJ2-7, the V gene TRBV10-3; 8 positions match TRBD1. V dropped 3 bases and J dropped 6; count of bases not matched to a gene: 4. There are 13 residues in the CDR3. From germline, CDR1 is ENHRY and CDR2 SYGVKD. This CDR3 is CAISDVQGAEQYV. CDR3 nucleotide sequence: TGTGCCATCAGTGATGTTCAGGGGGCCGAGCAGTACGTC.